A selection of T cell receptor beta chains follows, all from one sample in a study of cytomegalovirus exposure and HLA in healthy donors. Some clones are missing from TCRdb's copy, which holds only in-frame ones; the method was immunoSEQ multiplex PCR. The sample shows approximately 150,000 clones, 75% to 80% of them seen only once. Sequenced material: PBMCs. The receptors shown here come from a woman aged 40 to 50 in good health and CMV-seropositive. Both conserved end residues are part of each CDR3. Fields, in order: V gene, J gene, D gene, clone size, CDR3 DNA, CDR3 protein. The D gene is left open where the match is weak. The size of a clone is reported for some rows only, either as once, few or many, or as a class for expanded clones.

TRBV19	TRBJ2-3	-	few	TGTGCCAGTAGTATCCGGGTCCCAGATACGCAGTATTTT	CASSIRVPDTQYF
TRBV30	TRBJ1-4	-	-	TGTGCCTGGAGTGCAGGGATTACTAATGAAAAACTGTTTTTT	CAWSAGITNEKLFF
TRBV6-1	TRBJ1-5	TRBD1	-	TGTGCCAGCAGTACTCAGGGGGCGAGCAATCAGCCCCAGCATTTT	CASSTQGASNQPQHF
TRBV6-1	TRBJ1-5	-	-	TGTGCCAGCAGTGATAGGGGGAATCAGCCCCAGCATTTT	CASSDRGNQPQHF
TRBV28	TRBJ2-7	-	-	TGTGCCAGCAACTCTCCCAGGGGACCAAACTACGAGCAGTACTTC	CASNSPRGPNYEQYF
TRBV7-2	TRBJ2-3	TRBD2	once	TGTGCCAGCAGCCGACCACTAGCGGGAGGGGCCCGGGTCACAGATACGCAGTATTTT	CASSRPLAGGARVTDTQYF
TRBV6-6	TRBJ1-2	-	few	TGTGCCAGCAGTTACGGAGGGGAAGGCTACACCTTC	CASSYGGEGYTF
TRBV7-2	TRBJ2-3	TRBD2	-	TGTGCCAGCAGCTTAGTTCCTAGCGGGGTGAGCACAGATACGCAGTATTTT	CASSLVPSGVSTDTQYF
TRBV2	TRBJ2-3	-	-	TGTGCCAGCGCTACGGAAGGTTCCAGGACAGATACGCAGTATTTT	CASATEGSRTDTQYF
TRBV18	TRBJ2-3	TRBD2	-	TGTGCCAGCTCACCATTCGTGGGACTAGCGGTCCCCACAGATACGCAGTATTTT	CASSPFVGLAVPTDTQYF
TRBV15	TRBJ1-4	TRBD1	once	TGTGCCACCAGCCCGCGGACAGGGGGTGATGAAAAACTGTTTTTT	CATSPRTGGDEKLFF
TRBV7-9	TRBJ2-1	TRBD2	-	TGTGCCAGCAGCCCGACTAGCGCCTCTTCCAGTGAGCAGTTCTTC	CASSPTSASSSEQFF
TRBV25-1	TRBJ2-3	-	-	TGTGCCAGCAGTGTCCGACAGCCAGATACGCAGTATTTT	CASSVRQPDTQYF
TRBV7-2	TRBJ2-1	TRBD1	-	TGTGCCAGCAGCTCACAGGGGGCGCGGAACAATGAGCAGTTCTTC	CASSSQGARNNEQFF
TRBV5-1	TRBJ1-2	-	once	TGCGCCAGCAGCTTGGGATTCGGGTACGACAACTATGGCTACACCTTC	CASSLGFGYDNYGYTF
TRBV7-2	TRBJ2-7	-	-	TGTGCCAGCAGCTTAGATCTCTACGAGCAGTACTTC	CASSLDLYEQYF
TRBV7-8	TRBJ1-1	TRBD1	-	TGTGCCAGCAGCTTAGTAGTTCAGGGGGCGGCTTTCTTT	CASSLVVQGAAFF
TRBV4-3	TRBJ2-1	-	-	TGCGCCAGCAGCCAGGGGGACGGGAGCTCCTACAATGAGCAGTTCTTC	CASSQGDGSSYNEQFF
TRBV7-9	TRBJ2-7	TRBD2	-	TGTGCCAGCAGCCCCTCGGGGGGGGCTACCTACGAGCAGTACTTC	CASSPSGGATYEQYF
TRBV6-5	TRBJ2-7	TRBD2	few	TGTGCCAGCAGTTACTCGGCTAGCGGGAGCTCCTACGAGCAGTACTTC	CASSYSASGSSYEQYF
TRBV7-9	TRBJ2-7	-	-	TGTGCCAGCAGCACGAAGGGAGGCGGCGAGCAGTACTTC	CASSTKGGGEQYF
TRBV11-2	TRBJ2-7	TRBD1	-	TGTGCCAGCAGCCCTACGAACGGACAGGGGGGCGAGCAGTACTTC	CASSPTNGQGGEQYF
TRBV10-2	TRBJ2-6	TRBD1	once	TGCGCCAGCAGTGAGCCGGGACAGGGGGCTGGGGCCAACGTCCTGACTTTC	CASSEPGQGAGANVLTF
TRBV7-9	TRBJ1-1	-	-	TGTGCCAGCAGCTTAGTACAGGGCGGGGGAGACACTGAAGCTTTCTTT	CASSLVQGGGDTEAFF
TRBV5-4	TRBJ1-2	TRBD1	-	TGTGCCAGCAGCTTGGGTTCGGACAGGGGGCATGGCTACACCTTC	CASSLGSDRGHGYTF
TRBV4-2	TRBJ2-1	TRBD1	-	TGTGCCAGCAGCCCGGGACAGGGGGAGGGTGAGCAGTTCTTC	CASSPGQGEGEQFF
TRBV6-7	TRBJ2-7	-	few	TGTGCCAGCAGAGACAGTCGGACCTACGAGCAGTACTTC	CASRDSRTYEQYF
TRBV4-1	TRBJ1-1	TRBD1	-	TGCGCCAGCAGCTCCAGGGGGGAGAGCACTGAAGCTTTCTTT	CASSSRGESTEAFF
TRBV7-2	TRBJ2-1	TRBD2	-	TGTGCCAGCAGCAGAACTAGCGGGTTCAATGAGCAGTTCTTC	CASSRTSGFNEQFF
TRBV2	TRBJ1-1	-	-	TGTGCCAGCAGGTATACACGGAACACTGAAGCTTTCTTT	CASRYTRNTEAFF
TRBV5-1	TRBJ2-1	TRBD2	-	TGCGCCAGCACGACCGGGAGCGGGGAAGCCTCCTACAATGAGCAGTTCTTC	CASTTGSGEASYNEQFF
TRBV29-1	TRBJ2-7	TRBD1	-	TGCAGCGTAAACCGTGGACAGGGAGGCGGGCAGTACTTC	CSVNRGQGGGQYF
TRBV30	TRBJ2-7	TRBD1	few	TGTGCCTGGGAAGGGACAGGGGGCTATGGCGAGCAGTACTTC	CAWEGTGGYGEQYF
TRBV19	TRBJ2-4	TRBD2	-	TGTGCCAGTAGTATAGGCCAGCGGGAGGGCCGGGCCAAAAACATTCAGTACTTC	CASSIGQREGRAKNIQYF
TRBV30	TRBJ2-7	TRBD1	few	TGTGCCTGGAGTGTACAGGGGATCACCTACGAGCAGTACTTC	CAWSVQGITYEQYF
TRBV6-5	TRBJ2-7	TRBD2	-	TGTGCCAGCAGCCGCCGGCGGGAGGGCTACGAGCAGTACTTC	CASSRRREGYEQYF
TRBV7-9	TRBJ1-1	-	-	TGTGCCAGCAGCCCCCCAGGGAAGCGGGGCATGAACACTGAAGCTTTCTTT	CASSPPGKRGMNTEAFF
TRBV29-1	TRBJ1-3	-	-	TGCAGCACCTCCAACGGGGATGGAAACACCATATATTTT	CSTSNGDGNTIYF
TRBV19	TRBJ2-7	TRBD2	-	TGTGCCAGTAGTATTTTAAAGCGGGAGGGAAGCTACGAGCAGTACTTC	CASSILKREGSYEQYF
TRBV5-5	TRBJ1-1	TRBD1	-	TGTGCCAGCAGTCCCGGGACAGAATTTGAAGCTTTCTTT	CASSPGTEFEAFF
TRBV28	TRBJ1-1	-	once	TGTGCCACCCAGACAGGACTCGTGGGTCTTTTCTTT	CATQTGLVGLFF
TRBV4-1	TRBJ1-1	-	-	TGCGCCAGCAGCCCCCTCTTCAGTCCTGAAGCTTTCTTT	CASSPLFSPEAFF
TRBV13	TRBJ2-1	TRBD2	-	TGTGCCAGCAGCTCCCCCGGGCGGGGGACGGCTGAGCAGTTCTTC	CASSSPGRGTAEQFF
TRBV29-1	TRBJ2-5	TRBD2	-	TGCAGCGTTTCAACTAGCGGGGGAGTTCAAGAGACCCAGTACTTC	CSVSTSGGVQETQYF
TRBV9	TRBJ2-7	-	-	TGTGCCAGCAGCTCACAGTCCGGTTCCGAGCAGTACTTC	CASSSQSGSEQYF
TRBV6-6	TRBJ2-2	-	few	TGTGCCAGCAGTTACCAAGGGGCCACCGGGGAGCTGTTTTTT	CASSYQGATGELFF
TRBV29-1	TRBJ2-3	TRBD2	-	TGCAGCGTTGATCAGATAGCGGGGAGCAGCACAGATACGCAGTATTTT	CSVDQIAGSSTDTQYF
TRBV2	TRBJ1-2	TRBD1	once	TGTGCCAGCAAGACCCAGGGGGCAGTCTATGGCTACACCTTC	CASKTQGAVYGYTF
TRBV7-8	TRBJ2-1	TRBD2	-	TGTGCCAGCAGCTCCGGGTTAGCGGGGGGATACCGATACAATGAGCAGTTCTTC	CASSSGLAGGYRYNEQFF
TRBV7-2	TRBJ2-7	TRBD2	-	TGTGCCAGCAGCTTAGGGACTAGCGCAGCCGAGCAGTACTTC	CASSLGTSAAEQYF
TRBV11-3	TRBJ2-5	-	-	TGTGCCAGCAGCTTAGATTTCGGGGGTTCCGAGACCCAGTACTTC	CASSLDFGGSETQYF
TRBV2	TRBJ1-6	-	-	TGTGCCAGCAGCCCGGGGAGCAATGGTAATTCACCCCTCCACTTT	CASSPGSNGNSPLHF
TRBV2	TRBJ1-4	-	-	TGTGCCAGCAGATCCGGGGGTGAAGAAAAACTGTTTTTT	CASRSGGEEKLFF
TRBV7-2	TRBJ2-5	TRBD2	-	TGTGCCAGCAGCTTAGGGATAGCGGGGGGCCCAGGGGGTGAGACCCAGTACTTC	CASSLGIAGGPGGETQYF
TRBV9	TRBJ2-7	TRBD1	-	TGTGCCAGCAGCAGGGGACAGGGGTTCTACGAGCAGTACTTC	CASSRGQGFYEQYF
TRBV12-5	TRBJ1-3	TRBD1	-	TGTGCTAGTGGCCCCCGGGACAGCGCTGGAAACACCATATATTTT	CASGPRDSAGNTIYF
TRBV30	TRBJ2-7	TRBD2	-	TGTGCCTGGAGTATCAGCGGGGGCCCCTACGAGCAGTACTTC	CAWSISGGPYEQYF
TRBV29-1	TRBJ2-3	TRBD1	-	TGCAGCGTCCGGACAGGGTTGGCAGATACGCAGTATTTT	CSVRTGLADTQYF
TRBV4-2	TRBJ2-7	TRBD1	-	TGTGCCAGCAGCCAAGGGGGACAGGGGGCGTACGAGCAGTACTTC	CASSQGGQGAYEQYF
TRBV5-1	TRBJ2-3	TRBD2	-	TGCGCCAGCAGCTTGGTCGCGGGGGGGCCGCCACGCACAGATACGCAGTATTTT	CASSLVAGGPPRTDTQYF